This T cell receptor beta chain was sequenced in a study of shared clonotypes between healthy human individuals. Study-level findings and limits: Donors were few, which limited the genetic and exposure-history diversity represented.

Adults of Caucasian background living in Nashville, Tennessee made up all donors. The CDR3 totals 15 residues. For every subset, genomic DNA was evenly distributed across several immunoSEQ plates. TCRdb keeps only in-frame clones here, not all; method: immunoSEQ multiplex PCR. The table records hundreds of thousands of clones, 75% to 85% of them present only once. Remarks on this clone: Its antigen is unidentified.

The material sequenced was PBMCs. The chain employs TRBV12-2 and TRBJ2-7. TRBV12-2 corresponds to a pseudogene. This receptor was identified in a woman between 40 and 55 years old in good health. Some clones in this sample may be carry-over from other donors' samples. The CDR3 is CASRLELLGTREQYF. CDR3 DNA: TGTGCAAGTCGCTTAGAACTGTTGGGGACGAGGGAGCAGTACTTC.